The 15 T cell receptor beta chains reported below all come from one sample, sequenced in a study of technical replicates of blood from a handful of donors. This table comes from immunoSEQ multiplex PCR, and its TCRdb copy is limited to in-frame clones, with some not included. Among more than 15,000 clones, under 90% were seen once, and the ten largest hold over 9%. Sequences were obtained from PBMCs. The receptors shown here come from a human donor in good health. Some clones in this sample may be carry-over from other donors' samples.

The rearrangement uses TRBV9 and TRBJ2-1; 9 positions match TRBD2. Looked up from germline, CDR1 is SGDLS and CDR2 is YYNGEE. This CDR3 spans 19 amino acids. Unmatched junction bases numbered 14, after V lost 0 bases and J lost 4 bases. This chain's CDR3 is CASSVGLAGIERGYNEQFF. The CDR3 nucleotides are TGTGCCAGCAGCGTAGGCCTAGCGGGAATTGAACGAGGGTACAATGAGCAGTTCTTC.

The V and J genes are TRBV29-1 and TRBJ2-6, with TRBD2 matching over 8 bases. The CDR3 extends over 16 amino acids. CDR1 is SQVTM and CDR2 is ANQGSEA in the germline V gene. V lost 4 bases and J lost 4; bases outside the gene matches: 9. Written as DNA, the CDR3 is TGCAGCGTTGGTACAGCGGGAGTCCCCGGGGCCAACGTCCTGACTTTC. Its translation: CSVGTAGVPGANVLTF.

Only a few counts were recorded for this clone. The germline gene is not matched at one end of the junction; a read error may be the cause. The chain combines TRBV9 with TRBJ2-1, with 11 positions matching TRBD2. The CDR3 runs 13 residues. Germline V gene data show CDR1 as SGDLS and CDR2 as YYNGEE. CDR3 in amino acids: CASSATGTSGLIF. For the CDR3, the DNA is TGTGCCAGCAGCGCCACCGGGACTAGCGGCCTGATCTTC.

V is TRBV18 and J is TRBJ2-3; D is perhaps TRBD1 (6 bases). Deletions cut 3 bases from V and 0 bases from J, with 10 bases between. This CDR3 has 15 residues. Per germline, CDR1 KGHSH and CDR2 LQKENI. The CDR3 nucleotides read TGTGCCAGCTCACCTCGGACAGACAGCACAGATACGCAGTATTTT. It is translated as CASSPRTDSTDTQYF.

This clone was picked up one time. The CDR3 nucleotides are TGTGCCAGCAGCCAAGATTTGCTGCCTCCGGAGTACTTC. Protein: CASSQDLLPPEYF. This sequence joins TRBV14 and TRBJ2-7; D is unresolved. The CDR3 spans 13 residues. The V gene lost 0 bases and the J gene lost 11 bases, with 14 bases spanning the gap. Germline lookup yields CDR1 SGHDN and CDR2 FVKESK.

The V gene is TRBV10-2, the J gene TRBJ2-1; 14 nucleotides align to TRBD2. The junction had 10 bases not matched to a gene; V was cut back by 6 bases and J by 9 bases. The CDR3 runs 16 residues. The germline V gene has CDR1 WSHSY and CDR2 SAAADI. The CDR3 coding sequence is TGCGCCAGCAGCGAAACCGGGACTAGCGGGAGCGGTGAGCAGTTCTTC. Translated: CASSETGTSGSGEQFF.

The gene calls are TRBV4-2 and TRBJ2-5, with 9 bases lining up with TRBD2. V lost 4 bases to trimming and J lost 4 bases; unmatched junction nucleotides: 4. The germline gives CDR1 LGHNA, CDR2 YNFKEQ. This CDR3 has 14 amino acids. The CDR3 here is CASSPSLAGETQYF. The CDR3 bases are TGTGCCAGCAGCCCATCACTAGCGGGAGAGACCCAGTACTTC.

The V and J genes are TRBV6-5 and TRBJ1-1; D gene uncertain. This CDR3 comprises 11 residues. Germline V gene data show CDR1 as MNHEY and CDR2 as SVGAGI. Trimming removed 1 base at V and 6 bases at J, with 3 bases between. CDR3 in amino acids: CASSYLSEAFF. CDR3 bases: TGTGCCAGCAGTTACTTATCTGAAGCTTTCTTT.

This clone appeared a single time. This chain uses TRBV7-8 with TRBJ2-1, with 11 positions matching TRBD1. The CDR3 covers 15 residues. The J segment lost 6 bases and the V segment lost 5 bases, leaving 6 bases of the junction unmatched. The V gene's germline CDR1 is SGHVS and CDR2 FQNEAQ. Written as DNA, the CDR3 is TGTGCCAGCAGCCCATCGGACAGGGGGCTCAATGAGCAGTTCTTC. Amino acids: CASSPSDRGLNEQFF.

In this sample, this clone turned up a few times. CDR3 amino acids: CASSPYLREQYF. The CDR3, as DNA: TGTGCCAGCAGCCCGTACTTGAGGGAGCAGTACTTC. The chain joins TRBV6-5 to TRBJ2-7; no firm D call. In germline, CDR1 is MNHEY, CDR2 SVGAGI. Trimming cost V 6 bases and J 7 bases, with 13 bases left between them. This CDR3 spans 12 amino acids.

This sequence joins TRBV6-5 and TRBJ2-3; no definite D call. Trimming pared 6 bases from V and 2 bases from J, leaving 6 bases between. Germline V gene lookup returns CDR1 MNHEY and CDR2 SVGAGI. The CDR3 spans 12 residues. The CDR3 spells CASSRDTDTQYF. The CDR3 DNA is TGTGCCAGCAGCCGAGACACAGATACGCAGTATTTT.

This chain connects TRBV5-1 to TRBJ2-7; no clear D gene. The CDR3 extends over 13 amino acids. V was clipped by 0 bases and J by 3 bases, with 7 bases between them. Germline V lookup: CDR1 SGHRS, CDR2 YFSETQ. CDR3 sequence: CASSLGDNYEQYF. The CDR3 nucleotides are TGCGCCAGCAGCTTGGGAGACAACTACGAGCAGTACTTC.

This clone appeared a single time. The chain recombines TRBV30 with TRBJ2-3; possibly TRBD1 for D (6 bases). The CDR3 has 12 residues. V was pared by 2 bases and J by 10 bases, with 13 bases between. CDR1 and CDR2 (germline): GTSNPN, SVGIG (reference sequence). The CDR3 DNA is TGTGCCTGGAGTTCTGGACAGTTTGCGCAGTATTTT. It yields the protein CAWSSGQFAQYF.

The CDR3 DNA reads TGTGCCAGTAGTATTCGGGCGGGATCAGGTGAGCAGTTCTTC. Residues: CASSIRAGSGEQFF. The V and J genes are TRBV19 and TRBJ2-1, with a weak D call TRBD2 (6 bases). This CDR3 spans 14 amino acids. In germline, CDR1 is LNHDA, CDR2 SQIVND (reference sequence). V lost 3 bases and J 9 bases, leaving 15 bases between the germline ends. The variable domain in full, completed from reference TRBV19 and TRBJ2-1, reads DGGITQSPKYLFRKEGQNVTLSCEQNLNHDAMYWYRQDPGQGLRLIYYSQIVNDFQKGDIAEGYSVSREKKESFPLTVTSAQKNPTAFYLCASSIRAGSGEQFFGPGTRLTVL.

This clone has more than one count but fewer than ten. The V gene is TRBV29-1, the J gene TRBJ1-1; D not resolved. The V gene's germline CDR1 is SQVTM and CDR2 ANQGSEA. The CDR3 runs to 14 residues. V was trimmed by 5 bases and J by 0 bases, leaving 13 bases between them. The CDR3 DNA follows: TGCAGCGTTACTTTGACGGGGATGAACACTGAAGCTTTCTTT. Protein: CSVTLTGMNTEAFF.